The entry below describes one T cell receptor (beta chain). Germline V gene data show CDR1 as SGDLS and CDR2 as YYNGEE. CDR3 size: 14 residues. The V and J ends lost 7 bases and 0 bases respectively, with 8 bases between them. In the original analysis: Amplification of reference gene primers was used by the study to estimate nucleated cell counts. Clones were read by immunoSEQ multiplex PCR, and TCRdb kept only the in-frame ones, dropping some. V and J calls plus clone size are reproduced from that table; the DNA served to infer D and trimming. The data contain roughly 70,000 clones, 90% of them seen just once; the ten biggest clones take up 6.9%. The data belong to a study of blood T cell repertoires in COVID-19. Looking at the study overall: COVID-19 samples from acute and convalescent phases originated in the United States, Italy and Spain. PBMCs, B-cell-depleted T cells, or T cells provided the cDNA or gDNA that made up the material.

Sequenced: peripheral blood. The chain uses TRBV9 and TRBJ2-6; no firm D call. The sequence derives from a human donor in a cohort sampled during active COVID-19. The CDR3 DNA sequence: TGTGCCAGCCTACCCGACTCTGGGGCCAACGTCCTGACTTTC. Translation: CASLPDSGANVLTF. The full variable domain, completed using reference TRBV9 and TRBJ2-6, is DSGVTQTPKHLITATGQRVTLRCSPRSGDLSVYWYQQSLDQGLQFLIQYYNGEERAKGNILERFSAQQFPDLHSELNLSSLELGDSALYFCASLPDSGANVLTFGAGSRLTVL.